This record concerns one T cell receptor beta chain sequence. V shed 4 bases and J shed 1 base, with 12 bases lying between them. This CDR3 comprises 15 residues. CDR1 and CDR2 from the germline V gene are KGHDR and SFDVKD. The sample comes from a study of blood T cell repertoires in COVID-19. The overall study: The samples span acute and convalescent COVID-19 from the United States, Italy and Spain. Sources were T cells, B-cell-depleted T cells, or PBMCs; the material itself was cDNA or gDNA.

Authors' analysis steps: Researchers report that nucleated cell counts were estimated from reference gene primer amplification. The table came from immunoSEQ multiplex PCR; TCRdb's copy has only in-frame clones and leaves some out. V and J calls and clone size come straight from that table; D and trimming were deduced from the DNA. This sample has 130,000 or so clones, with about 89% found just once. Material for sequencing was peripheral blood. J is TRBJ2-5 and V is TRBV24-1; no definite D call. This sequence was found in a man aged 45-65 years with active or convalescent COVID-19. The CDR3 region is CATSDSDTTQETQYF. CDR3 nucleotides: TGTGCCACCAGTGACTCCGACACAACCCAAGAGACCCAGTACTTC.